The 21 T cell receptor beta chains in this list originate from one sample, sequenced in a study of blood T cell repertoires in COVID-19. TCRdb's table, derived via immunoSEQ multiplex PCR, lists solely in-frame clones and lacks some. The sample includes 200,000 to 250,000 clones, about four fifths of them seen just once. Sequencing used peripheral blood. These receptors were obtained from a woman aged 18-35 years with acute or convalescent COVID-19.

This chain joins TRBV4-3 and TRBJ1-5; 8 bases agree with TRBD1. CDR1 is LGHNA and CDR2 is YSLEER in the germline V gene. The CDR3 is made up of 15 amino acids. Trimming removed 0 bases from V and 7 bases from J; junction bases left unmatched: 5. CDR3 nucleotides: TGCGCCAGCAGCCAAGATCGGACAGGGCCCCAGCCCCAGCATTTT. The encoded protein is CASSQDRTGPQPQHF.

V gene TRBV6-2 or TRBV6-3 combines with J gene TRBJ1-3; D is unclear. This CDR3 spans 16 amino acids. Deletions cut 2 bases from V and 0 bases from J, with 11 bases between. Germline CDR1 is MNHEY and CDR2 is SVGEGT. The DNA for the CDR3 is TGTGCCAGCAGTTACACCGCAGGCAACTCTGGAAACACCATATATTTT. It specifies CASSYTAGNSGNTIYF.

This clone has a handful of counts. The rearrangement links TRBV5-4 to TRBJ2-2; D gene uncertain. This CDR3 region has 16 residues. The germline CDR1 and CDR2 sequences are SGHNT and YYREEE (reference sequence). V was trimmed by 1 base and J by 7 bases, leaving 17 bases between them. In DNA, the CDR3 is TGTGCCAGCAGCTTGTCTTTCCAGCGAGTAGGCGGGGAGCTGTTTTTT. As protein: CASSLSFQRVGGELFF.

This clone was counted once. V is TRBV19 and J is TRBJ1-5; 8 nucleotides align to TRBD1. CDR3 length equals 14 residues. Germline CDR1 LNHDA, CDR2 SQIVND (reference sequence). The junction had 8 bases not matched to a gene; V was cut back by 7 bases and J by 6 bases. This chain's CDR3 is CASNPGQGVQPQHF. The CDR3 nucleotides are TGTGCCAGTAACCCAGGACAGGGAGTTCAGCCCCAGCATTTT.

CDR3 amino acids: CASSLARKGANGYTF. CDR3 DNA: TGTGCCAGCAGCTTAGCGAGAAAGGGGGCGAATGGCTACACCTTC. The chain joins TRBV7-8 to TRBJ1-2; 7 bases line up with TRBD1. CDR1 is SGHVS and CDR2 is FQNEAQ in the germline V gene. The V segment lost 0 bases and the J segment 6 bases; nucleotides outside the gene matches: 7. The CDR3 totals 15 residues.

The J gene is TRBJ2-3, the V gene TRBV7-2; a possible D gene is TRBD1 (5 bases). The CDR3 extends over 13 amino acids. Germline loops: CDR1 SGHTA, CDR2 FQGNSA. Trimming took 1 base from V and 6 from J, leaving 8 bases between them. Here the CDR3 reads CASSLGWGDTQYF. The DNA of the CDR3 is TGTGCCAGCAGCTTAGGGTGGGGCGATACGCAGTATTTT.

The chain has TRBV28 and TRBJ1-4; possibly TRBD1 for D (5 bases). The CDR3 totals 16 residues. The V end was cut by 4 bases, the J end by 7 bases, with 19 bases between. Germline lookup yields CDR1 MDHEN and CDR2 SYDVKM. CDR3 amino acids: CASSSFRQGFSEKLFF. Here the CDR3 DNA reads TGTGCCAGCAGTTCCTTTCGGCAGGGATTTAGTGAAAAACTGTTTTTT. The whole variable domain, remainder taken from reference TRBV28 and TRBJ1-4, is DVKVTQSSRYLVKRTGEKVFLECVQDMDHENMFWYRQDPGLGLRLIYFSYDVKMKEKGDIPEGYSVSREKKERFSLILESASTNQTSMYLCASSSFRQGFSEKLFFGSGTQLSVL.

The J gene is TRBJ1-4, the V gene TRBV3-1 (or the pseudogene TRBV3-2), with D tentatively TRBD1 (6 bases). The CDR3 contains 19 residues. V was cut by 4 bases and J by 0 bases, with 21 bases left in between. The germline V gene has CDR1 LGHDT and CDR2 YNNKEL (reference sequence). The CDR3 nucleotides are TGTGCCAGCAGCCCGAAGTCCCCGGGACACCTACCAACTAATGAAAAACTGTTTTTT. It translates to CASSPKSPGHLPTNEKLFF.

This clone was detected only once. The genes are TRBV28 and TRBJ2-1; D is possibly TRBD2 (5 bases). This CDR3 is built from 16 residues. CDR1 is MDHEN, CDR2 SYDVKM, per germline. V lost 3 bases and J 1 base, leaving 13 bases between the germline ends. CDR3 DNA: TGTGCCAGCAGTTTGATTTCTGAGGGATCCTACAATGAGCAGTTCTTC. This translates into CASSLISEGSYNEQFF.

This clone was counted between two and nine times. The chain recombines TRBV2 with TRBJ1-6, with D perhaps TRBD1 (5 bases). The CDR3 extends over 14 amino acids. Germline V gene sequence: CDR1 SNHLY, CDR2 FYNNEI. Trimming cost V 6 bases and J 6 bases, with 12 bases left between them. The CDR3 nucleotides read TGTGCCAGCAGACAGGATTCGTCTAATTCACCCCTCCACTTT. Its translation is CASRQDSSNSPLHF.

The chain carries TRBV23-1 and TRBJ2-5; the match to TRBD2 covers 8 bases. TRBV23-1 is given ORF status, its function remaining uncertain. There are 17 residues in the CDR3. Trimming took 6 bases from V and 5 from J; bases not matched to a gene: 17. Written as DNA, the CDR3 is TGCGCCAGCAGCCTAGCGGGTGCTCCCCGAAAATTGGAGACCCAGTACTTC. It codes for CASSLAGAPRKLETQYF.

CDR3 loop: CASSLGQANYNEQFF. CDR3 sequence (DNA): TGTGCCAGCAGTTTGGGACAGGCCAACTACAATGAGCAGTTCTTC. The V gene is TRBV2, the J gene TRBJ2-1; 8 positions match TRBD1. V shed 5 bases, J shed 3 bases, and the junction held 6 bases outside the gene matches. This CDR3 is 15 amino acids long. Germline V gene sequence: CDR1 SNHLY, CDR2 FYNNEI.

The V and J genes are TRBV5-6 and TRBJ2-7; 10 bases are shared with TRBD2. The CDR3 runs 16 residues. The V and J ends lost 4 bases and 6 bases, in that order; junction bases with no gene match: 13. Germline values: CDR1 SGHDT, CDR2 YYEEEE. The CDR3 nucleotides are TGTGCCAGCAGCAGATACACTAGCGGGAATGTGGGCGAGCAGTACTTC. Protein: CASSRYTSGNVGEQYF.

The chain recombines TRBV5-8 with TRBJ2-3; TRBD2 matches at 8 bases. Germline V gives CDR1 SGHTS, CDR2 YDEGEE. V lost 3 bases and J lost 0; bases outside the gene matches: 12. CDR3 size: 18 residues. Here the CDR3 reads CASSWMMLAGLSTDTQYF. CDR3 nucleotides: TGTGCCAGCAGCTGGATGATGTTAGCGGGGCTTAGCACAGATACGCAGTATTTT. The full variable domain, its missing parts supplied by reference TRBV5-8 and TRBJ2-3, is EAGVTQSPTHLIKTRGQQATLRCSPISGHTSVYWYQQALGLGLQFLLWYDEGEERNRGNFPPRFSGRQFPNYSSELNVNALELEDSALYLCASSWMMLAGLSTDTQYFGPGTRLTVL.

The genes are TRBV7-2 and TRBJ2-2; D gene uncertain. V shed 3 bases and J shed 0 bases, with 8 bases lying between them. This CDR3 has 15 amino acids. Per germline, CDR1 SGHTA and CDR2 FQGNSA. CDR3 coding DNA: TGTGCCAGCAGCTTTGGCATAACGAACACCGGGGAGCTGTTTTTT. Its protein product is CASSFGITNTGELFF.

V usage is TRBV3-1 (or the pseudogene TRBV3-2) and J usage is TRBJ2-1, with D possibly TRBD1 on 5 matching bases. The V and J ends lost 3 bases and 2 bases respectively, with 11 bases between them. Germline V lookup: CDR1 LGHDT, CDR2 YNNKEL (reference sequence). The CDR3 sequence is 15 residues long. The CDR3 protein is CASSQGQAAYNEQFF. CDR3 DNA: TGTGCCAGCAGCCAGGGGCAGGCCGCCTACAATGAGCAGTTCTTC.

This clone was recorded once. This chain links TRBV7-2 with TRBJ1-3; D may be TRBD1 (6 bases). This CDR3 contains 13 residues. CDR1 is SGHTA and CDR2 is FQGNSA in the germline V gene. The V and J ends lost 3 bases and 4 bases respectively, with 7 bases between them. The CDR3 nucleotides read TGTGCCAGCAGCTTCACAGGGGGAAACACCATATATTTT. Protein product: CASSFTGGNTIYF.

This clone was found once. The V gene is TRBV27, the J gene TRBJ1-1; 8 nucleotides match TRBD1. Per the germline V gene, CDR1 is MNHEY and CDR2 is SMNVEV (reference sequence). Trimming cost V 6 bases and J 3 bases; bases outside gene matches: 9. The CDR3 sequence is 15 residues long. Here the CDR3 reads CASRWLDRDHTEAFF. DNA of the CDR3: TGTGCCAGCAGGTGGTTGGACAGGGACCACACTGAAGCTTTCTTT.

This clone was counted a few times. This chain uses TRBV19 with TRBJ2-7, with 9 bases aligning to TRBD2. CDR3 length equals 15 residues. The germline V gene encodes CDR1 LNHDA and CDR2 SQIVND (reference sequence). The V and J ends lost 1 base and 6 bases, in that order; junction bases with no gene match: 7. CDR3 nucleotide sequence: TGTGCCAGTAGTATAGGAGATAGCGGGAGCGTCGAGCAGTACTTC. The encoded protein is CASSIGDSGSVEQYF. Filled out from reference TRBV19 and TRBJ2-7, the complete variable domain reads DGGITQSPKYLFRKEGQNVTLSCEQNLNHDAMYWYRQDPGQGLRLIYYSQIVNDFQKGDIAEGYSVSREKKESFPLTVTSAQKNPTAFYLCASSIGDSGSVEQYFGPGTRLTVT.

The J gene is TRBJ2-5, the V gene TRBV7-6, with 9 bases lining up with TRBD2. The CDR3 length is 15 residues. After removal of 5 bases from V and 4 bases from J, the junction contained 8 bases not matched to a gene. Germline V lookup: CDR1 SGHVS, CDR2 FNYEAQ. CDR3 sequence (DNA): TGTGCCAGCAGCAATAGCGGGAGTACGGGAGAGACCCAGTACTTC. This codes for CASSNSGSTGETQYF.

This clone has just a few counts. This CDR3 reads CASSLILGTTNTGELFF. CDR3 sequence (DNA): TGCGCCAGCAGCTTGATTCTGGGCACCACGAACACCGGGGAGCTGTTTTTT. V gene TRBV5-1 combines with J gene TRBJ2-2; D not resolved. The CDR3 loop spans 17 amino acids. V gave up 1 base and J gave up 0 bases, with 13 bases separating them. Germline values: CDR1 SGHRS, CDR2 YFSETQ.